The 30 T cell receptor beta chains reported below all come from one sample, sequenced in a study of T cell responses to AZD1222 COVID-19 vaccine. Some clones are missing from TCRdb's copy, which holds only in-frame ones; the method was immunoSEQ multiplex PCR. The table shows around 110,000 clones, with around 93% occurring only once. The source material was peripheral blood, sampled 28 days after the second AZD1222 dose. Receptors were obtained from an adult who received the AZD1222 COVID-19 vaccine.

This CDR3 is CASSVERGGPFNEQFF. In DNA, the CDR3 is TGTGCCAGCAGCGTAGAACGTGGGGGGCCGTTCAATGAGCAGTTCTTC. The rearrangement uses TRBV9 and TRBJ2-1, with D possibly called TRBD1 or TRBD2 (6 bases each). Germline lookup yields CDR1 SGDLS and CDR2 YYNGEE. Trimming removed 0 bases at V and 6 bases at J, with 16 bases between. This CDR3 has 16 amino acids. The full variable domain, completed using reference TRBV9 and TRBJ2-1, is DSGVTQTPKHLITATGQRVTLRCSPRSGDLSVYWYQQSLDQGLQFLIQYYNGEERAKGNILERFSAQQFPDLHSELNLSSLELGDSALYFCASSVERGGPFNEQFFGPGTRLTVL.

There are a few counts of this clone. The chain is built from TRBV5-1 and TRBJ2-7; 8 bases are shared with TRBD1. J was trimmed by 6 bases and V by 3 bases; bases with no gene match: 8. The CDR3 length is 14 residues. Germline assignment: CDR1 SGHRS and CDR2 YFSETQ. The CDR3 coding sequence is TGCGCCAGCAGCTCTCGGACAGGGCCCGGCGAGCAGTACTTC. Encoded protein: CASSSRTGPGEQYF.

This chain links TRBV19 with TRBJ2-7; D might be TRBD2 (5 bases). CDR3 length equals 17 residues. Trimming stripped 6 bases from V and 4 bases from J, with 25 bases between. Germline V gene lookup returns CDR1 LNHDA and CDR2 SQIVND (reference sequence). The CDR3 DNA reads as TGTGCCAGTAGCCGAGGAGGAGCCACCCCAGGAAGGTACGAGCAGTACTTC. Translation gives CASSRGGATPGRYEQYF. The whole variable domain, filled in from reference TRBV19 and TRBJ2-7, reads DGGITQSPKYLFRKEGQNVTLSCEQNLNHDAMYWYRQDPGQGLRLIYYSQIVNDFQKGDIAEGYSVSREKKESFPLTVTSAQKNPTAFYLCASSRGGATPGRYEQYFGPGTRLTVT.

This rearrangement joins TRBV9 to TRBJ2-1; D is possibly TRBD2 (5 bases). This CDR3 is 13 amino acids long. Germline assignment: CDR1 SGDLS and CDR2 YYNGEE. V lost 4 bases and J lost 7, with 12 bases in between. The CDR3 DNA reads TGTGCCAGCAGCCGGACTGGAAGAAATGAGCAGTTCTTC. Translation: CASSRTGRNEQFF.

The chain combines TRBV6-5 with TRBJ2-1, with 12 bases fitting TRBD2. The germline CDR1 and CDR2 sequences are MNHEY and SVGAGI. The J segment lost 4 bases and the V segment lost 5 bases, leaving 3 bases of the junction unmatched. This CDR3 is 15 amino acids long. The CDR3 sequence: CASSKTSGGYNEQFF. CDR3 DNA: TGTGCCAGCAGTAAGACTAGCGGGGGTTACAATGAGCAGTTCTTC.

The chain employs TRBV7-2 and TRBJ1-4; TRBD1 matches 10 bases. The CDR3 covers 16 residues. With 0 bases clipped from V and 4 bases from J, the junction kept 2 bases outside the gene matches. Germline-derived CDR1 and CDR2 are SGHTA and FQGNSA. CDR3 coding DNA: TGTGCCAGCAGCTTAGCGAGGACAGGGGGTAATGAAAAACTGTTTTTT. It codes for CASSLARTGGNEKLFF.

This CDR3 is CASSLGATGELFF. The CDR3 nucleotides are TGCGCCAGCAGCTTGGGTGCCACCGGGGAGCTGTTTTTT. The V gene is TRBV5-1, the J gene TRBJ2-2; D is unresolved. Trimming left V 0 bases short and J 4 bases short, with 4 bases between. The CDR3 is made up of 13 amino acids. The germline V gene has CDR1 SGHRS and CDR2 YFSETQ.

This chain connects TRBV4-1 to TRBJ1-3; unclear D gene. V gave up 0 bases and J gave up 2 bases, with 11 bases separating them. The CDR3 consists of 16 residues. Germline V gene sequence: CDR1 MGHRA, CDR2 YSYEKL. CDR3 nucleotide sequence: TGCGCCAGCAGCCAAGAGAGAGAGAAGACTGGAAACACCATATATTTT. Amino acids: CASSQEREKTGNTIYF.

This rearrangement joins TRBV29-1 to TRBJ1-3, with D perhaps TRBD1 (5 bases). Deletions cut 6 bases from V and 2 bases from J, with 11 bases between. In germline, CDR1 is SQVTM, CDR2 ANQGSEA. CDR3 length equals 13 residues. This CDR3 reads CSVSGLAGNTIYF. The CDR3 nucleotides are TGCAGCGTCTCAGGGCTGGCTGGAAACACCATATATTTT.

This clone was observed once. CDR3 residues: CASSSTPRTTQYF. CDR3 nucleotide sequence: TGTGCCAGCAGCTCCACCCCTAGGACTACGCAGTATTTT. The chain has TRBV7-2 and TRBJ2-3, with D unclear. Germline values: CDR1 SGHTA, CDR2 FQGNSA. This CDR3 is built from 13 residues. Trimming left V 4 bases short and J 8 bases short, with 13 bases between.

The gene calls are TRBV27 and TRBJ2-7; 12 nucleotides match TRBD2. Germline V gene lookup returns CDR1 MNHEY and CDR2 SMNVEV (reference sequence). Unmatched junction bases numbered 0, after V lost 4 bases and J lost 2 bases. The CDR3 is 14 residues long. The CDR3 region has the DNA TGTGCCAGCAGTTCTAGCGGGAGGGCCTACGAGCAGTACTTC. Translating gives CASSSSGRAYEQYF.

This chain links TRBV7-3 with TRBJ2-2; D unclear. Germline assignment: CDR1 SGHTA and CDR2 FQGTGA. Trimming cost V 0 bases and J 0 bases, with 8 bases left between them. The CDR3 covers 16 residues. CDR3 amino acids: CASSLTAGPNTGELFF. CDR3 DNA sequence: TGTGCCAGCAGCTTAACCGCAGGTCCGAACACCGGGGAGCTGTTTTTT.

The chain recombines TRBV27 with TRBJ2-7; 8 nucleotides agree with TRBD2. The CDR3 length is 15 residues. With 3 bases clipped from V and 2 bases from J, the junction kept 6 bases outside the gene matches. Germline CDR1 MNHEY, CDR2 SMNVEV (reference sequence). The chain's CDR3 is CASSFQAGGAYEQYF. The CDR3 region has the DNA TGTGCCAGCAGTTTTCAGGCGGGAGGTGCCTACGAGCAGTACTTC.

This clone was seen a single time. V usage is TRBV5-1 and J usage is TRBJ2-7; TRBD2 might be the D (6 bases). CDR3 size: 14 residues. CDR1 and CDR2 (germline): SGHRS, YFSETQ. V lost 7 bases, J lost 6 bases, and 20 bases lay in between. CDR3 sequence reads: CASHFGVSGAEQYF. In DNA form, the CDR3 reads TGCGCCAGCCATTTCGGTGTATCGGGAGCCGAGCAGTACTTC.

The rearrangement joins TRBV3-1 (or the pseudogene TRBV3-2) to TRBJ2-7, with 7 bases lining up with TRBD2. CDR3 length equals 15 residues. Trimming took 4 bases from V and 5 from J; bases not matched to a gene: 11. The germline V gene encodes CDR1 LGHDT and CDR2 YNNKEL (reference sequence). The CDR3 region is CASSPTGLGGDEQYF. The CDR3 region has the DNA TGTGCCAGCAGCCCAACCGGTCTTGGGGGGGACGAGCAGTACTTC.

The CDR3 is CASRDPQVLYGYTF. DNA for the CDR3: TGTGCCAGCAGGGACCCCCAGGTCCTCTATGGCTACACCTTC. The rearrangement links TRBV6-5 to TRBJ1-2; D is ambiguous. CDR1 and CDR2 (germline): MNHEY, SVGAGI. V was shortened by 6 bases and J by 4 bases, with 15 bases between the two germline ends. This CDR3 spans 14 amino acids.

V gene TRBV7-9 combines with J gene TRBJ1-2; D is uncertain. V shed 3 bases and J shed 7 bases, with 12 bases lying between them. Looked up from germline, CDR1 is SEHNR and CDR2 is FQNEAQ (reference sequence). The CDR3 extends over 13 amino acids. CDR3 region: CASSFGNPSGYTF. The DNA of the CDR3 is TGTGCCAGCAGCTTCGGAAACCCCTCTGGCTACACCTTC.

J is TRBJ1-1 and V is TRBV2, with 8 bases lining up with TRBD1. CDR1 is SNHLY and CDR2 is FYNNEI in the germline V gene. V gave up 6 bases and J gave up 5 bases; unmatched junction bases: 5. The CDR3 is 13 amino acids. The CDR3 is CASRRTGRTEAFF. For the CDR3, the DNA is TGTGCCAGCAGACGGACAGGGCGAACTGAAGCTTTCTTT. The complete variable domain, with remaining parts taken from reference TRBV2 and TRBJ1-1, reads EPEVTQTPSHQVTQMGQEVILRCVPISNHLYFYWYRQILGQKVEFLVSFYNNEISEKSEIFDDQFSVERPDGSNFTLKIRSTKLEDSAMYFCASRRTGRTEAFFGQGTRLTVV.

The table lists this clone with a count of one. This chain connects TRBV7-2 to TRBJ2-3; 7 nucleotides align to TRBD1. V lost 3 bases, J lost 5 bases, and 8 bases stayed unmatched. Germline CDR1 reads SGHTA; CDR2 reads FQGNSA. The CDR3 contains 15 residues. This CDR3 reads CASSLNTGAGDTQYF. CDR3 DNA sequence: TGTGCCAGCAGCTTGAACACAGGGGCCGGAGATACGCAGTATTTT. Supplemented by reference TRBV7-2 and TRBJ2-3, the full variable domain reads GAGVSQSPSNKVTEKGKDVELRCDPISGHTALYWYRQSLGQGLEFLIYFQGNSAPDKSGLPSDRFSAERTGGSVSTLTIQRTQQEDSAVYLCASSLNTGAGDTQYFGPGTRLTVL.

J is TRBJ2-5 and V is TRBV4-1, with 7 nucleotides matching TRBD1. Germline loops: CDR1 MGHRA, CDR2 YSYEKL. V lost 8 bases to trimming and J lost 4 bases; unmatched junction nucleotides: 7. The CDR3 totals 13 residues. The CDR3 sequence: CASGKGAGETQYF. The CDR3 bases are TGCGCCAGCGGCAAGGGGGCTGGAGAGACCCAGTACTTC.

J is TRBJ2-1 and V is TRBV19; D not resolved. The CDR3 has 14 amino acids. Trimming pared 4 bases from V and 4 bases from J, leaving 11 bases between. Looked up from germline, CDR1 is LNHDA and CDR2 is SQIVND (reference sequence). This CDR3 is CASSTSGPYNEQFF. The CDR3, as DNA: TGTGCCAGTAGTACCTCTGGGCCTTACAATGAGCAGTTCTTC. Full variable domain (missing parts from reference TRBV19 and TRBJ2-1): DGGITQSPKYLFRKEGQNVTLSCEQNLNHDAMYWYRQDPGQGLRLIYYSQIVNDFQKGDIAEGYSVSREKKESFPLTVTSAQKNPTAFYLCASSTSGPYNEQFFGPGTRLTVL.

V is TRBV21-1 and J is TRBJ1-6; the table names TRBD1, a call not compared with the DNA. TRBV21-1 is termed a pseudogene. This CDR3 comprises 13 residues. CDR3 sequence (DNA): TGTGCCAGAGCGGGACAGGGTGACTCACCCCTCCACTTT. It codes for CARAGQGDSPLHF.

This sequence joins TRBV20-1 and TRBJ1-2, with D possibly matching TRBD1 (5 bases). The CDR3 totals 14 residues. V was clipped by 3 bases and J by 3 bases, with 14 bases between them. The germline V gene has CDR1 DFQATT and CDR2 SNEGSKA (reference sequence). The CDR3 spells CSASFQRGDYGYTF. The CDR3 nucleotides are TGCAGTGCTAGTTTTCAACGGGGGGACTATGGCTACACCTTC.

This CDR3 is CACLGWHYEQYF. CDR3 nucleotide sequence: TGTGCCTGTCTGGGCTGGCACTACGAGCAGTACTTC. The chain combines TRBV30 with TRBJ2-7; the D is unclear. V lost 6 bases and J 3 bases, leaving 12 bases between the germline ends. The CDR3 is made up of 12 amino acids. Germline V lookup: CDR1 GTSNPN, CDR2 SVGIG (reference sequence).

The chain couples TRBV3-1 (or the pseudogene TRBV3-2) to TRBJ1-6, with a possible D match to TRBD1 (6 bases). Trimming removed 1 base at V and 8 bases at J, with 12 bases between. CDR3 length: 15 amino acids. The germline gives CDR1 LGHDT, CDR2 YNNKEL (reference sequence). The CDR3 region has the DNA TGTGCCAGCAGCCAAGTCGCCGGGGGCGATTCACCCCTCCACTTT. Its protein product is CASSQVAGGDSPLHF.

The rearrangement links TRBV27 to TRBJ2-5; TRBD2 aligns across 7 bases. Per germline, CDR1 MNHEY and CDR2 SMNVEV (reference sequence). V shed 5 bases, J shed 5 bases, and the junction held 8 bases outside the gene matches. This CDR3 is built from 14 residues. The CDR3 region is CASSPSGLPETQYF. The DNA of the CDR3 is TGTGCCAGCAGTCCCTCGGGACTACCTGAGACCCAGTACTTC.

The V gene is TRBV6-2 or TRBV6-3, the J gene TRBJ2-7, with D tentatively TRBD1 (6 bases). V lost 5 bases and J 6 bases, leaving 20 bases between the germline ends. The CDR3 runs to 15 residues. In germline, CDR1 is MNHEY, CDR2 SVGEGT. The CDR3 DNA follows: TGTGCCAGCAGTAGGGCGGTGGGGGCAGCTGTCGAGCAGTACTTC. Its translation is CASSRAVGAAVEQYF.

With regard to this clone: Other DNA sequences in the same sample also yield this CDR3. V is TRBV10-3 and J is TRBJ2-7; no definite D call. The CDR3 consists of 12 residues. V lost 0 bases and J lost 3, with 3 bases in between. Germline CDR1 reads ENHRY; CDR2 reads SYGVKD. In DNA, the CDR3 is TGTGCCATCAGTGAGTCGGGCTACGAGCAGTACTTC. Translating it yields CAISESGYEQYF.

V and J are TRBV7-9 and TRBJ2-1; D remains unclear. V lost 0 bases and J 10 bases, leaving 13 bases between the germline ends. There are 14 residues in the CDR3. Germline V gene data show CDR1 as SEHNR and CDR2 as FQNEAQ (reference sequence). CDR3 bases: TGTGCCAGCAGCTTAGCGGGGATTCGTCGCGAGCAGTTCTTC. Protein product: CASSLAGIRREQFF. The variable domain in full, with the rest retrieved from reference TRBV7-9 and TRBJ2-1, is DTGVSQNPRHKITKRGQNVTFRCDPISEHNRLYWYRQTLGQGPEFLTYFQNEAQLEKSRLLSDRFSAERPKGSFSTLEIQRTEQGDSAMYLCASSLAGIRREQFFGPGTRLTVL.

This clone was picked up one time. This rearrangement joins TRBV19 to TRBJ2-7; TRBD2 might be the D (5 bases). V gave up 2 bases and J gave up 7 bases, with 9 bases separating them. From germline, CDR1 is LNHDA and CDR2 SQIVND (reference sequence). The CDR3 sequence is 12 residues long. CDR3 bases: TGTGCCAGTAGTATACGAGGGAGTGAGCAGTACTTC. This encodes CASSIRGSEQYF.